Sequencing of this T cell receptor (beta chain) was carried out in a study of blood T cell repertoires in COVID-19. For the study at large: Samples taken during acute and convalescent COVID-19 were collected in the United States, Italy and Spain.

Germline CDR1 SGHKS, CDR2 YYEKEE (reference sequence). This CDR3 spans 16 amino acids. V lost 4 bases and J lost 4; bases outside the gene matches: 5. Patients in Seattle were enrolled during active infection, then followed longitudinally. Produced via immunoSEQ multiplex PCR; TCRdb's table is partial and in-frame only. The data contain about 180,000 clones, approximately 81% of them singletons. The sequencing input was peripheral blood. The source of this sequence is a person in their 70s with COVID-19, enrolled during active disease. The gene calls are TRBV5-5 and TRBJ2-1, with 13 bases that match TRBD2. The CDR3 bases are TGTGCCAGCAGCAGGATGACTAGCGGGAGGTACAATGAGCAGTTCTTC. Protein sequence: CASSRMTSGRYNEQFF.